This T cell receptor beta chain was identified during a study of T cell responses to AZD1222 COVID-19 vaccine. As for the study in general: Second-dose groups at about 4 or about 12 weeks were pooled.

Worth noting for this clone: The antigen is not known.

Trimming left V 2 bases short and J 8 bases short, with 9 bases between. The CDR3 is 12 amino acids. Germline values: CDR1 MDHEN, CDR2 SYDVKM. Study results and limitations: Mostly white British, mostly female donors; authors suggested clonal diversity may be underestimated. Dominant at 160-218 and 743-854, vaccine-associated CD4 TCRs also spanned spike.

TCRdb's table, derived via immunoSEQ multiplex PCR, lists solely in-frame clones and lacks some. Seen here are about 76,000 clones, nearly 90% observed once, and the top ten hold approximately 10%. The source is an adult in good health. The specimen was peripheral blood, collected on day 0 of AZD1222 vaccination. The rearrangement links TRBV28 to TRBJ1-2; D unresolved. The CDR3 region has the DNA TGTGCCAGCAGTTTAGGTCCGAGGGGCTACACCTTC. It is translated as CASSLGPRGYTF.